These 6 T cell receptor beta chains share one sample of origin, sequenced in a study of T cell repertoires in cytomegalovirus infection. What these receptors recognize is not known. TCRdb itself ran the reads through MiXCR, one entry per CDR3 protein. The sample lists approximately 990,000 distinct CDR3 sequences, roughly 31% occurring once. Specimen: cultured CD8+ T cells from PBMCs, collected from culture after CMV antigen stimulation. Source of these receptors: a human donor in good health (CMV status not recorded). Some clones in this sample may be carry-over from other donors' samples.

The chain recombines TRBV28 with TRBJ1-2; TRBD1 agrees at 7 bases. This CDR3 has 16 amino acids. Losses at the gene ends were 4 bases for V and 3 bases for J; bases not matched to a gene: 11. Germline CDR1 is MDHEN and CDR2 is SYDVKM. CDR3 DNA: TGTGCCAGCAGTTCACCGAGACAGGGCATTCACTATGGCTACACCTTC. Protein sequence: CASSSPRQGIHYGYTF.

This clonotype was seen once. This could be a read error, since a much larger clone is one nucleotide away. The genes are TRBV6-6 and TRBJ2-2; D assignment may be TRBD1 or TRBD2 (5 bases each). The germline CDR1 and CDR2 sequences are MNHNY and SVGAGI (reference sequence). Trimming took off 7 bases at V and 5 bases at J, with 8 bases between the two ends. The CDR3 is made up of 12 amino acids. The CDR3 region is CASTWGTGELFF. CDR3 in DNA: TGTGCCAGCACATGGGGGACCGGGGAGCTGTTTTTT.

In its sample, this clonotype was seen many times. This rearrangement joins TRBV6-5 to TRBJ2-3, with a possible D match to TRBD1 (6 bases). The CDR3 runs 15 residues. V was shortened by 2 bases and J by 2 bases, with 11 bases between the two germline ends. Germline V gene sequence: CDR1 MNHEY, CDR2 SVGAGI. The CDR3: CASSYDRRVTDTQYF. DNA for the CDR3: TGTGCCAGCAGTTACGACAGGCGCGTCACAGATACGCAGTATTTT.

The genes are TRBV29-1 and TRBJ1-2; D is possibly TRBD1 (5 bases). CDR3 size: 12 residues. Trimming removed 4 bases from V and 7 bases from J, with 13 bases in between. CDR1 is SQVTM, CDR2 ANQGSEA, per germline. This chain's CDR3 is CSVVSGIGGYTF. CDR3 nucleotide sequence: TGCAGCGTTGTATCAGGGATTGGTGGCTACACCTTC.

The CDR3 DNA sequence: TGTGCCAGCTCACCATCGCGGGGACTCCAAGAGACCCAGTACTTC. Protein sequence: CASSPSRGLQETQYF. The chain has TRBV18 and TRBJ2-5, with D maybe TRBD2 (6 bases). Trimming cost V 2 bases and J 1 base, with 11 bases left between them. The germline V gene encodes CDR1 KGHSH and CDR2 LQKENI. This CDR3 comprises 15 residues.

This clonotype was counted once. In DNA form, the CDR3 reads TGTGCCAGTAGTATGGGGACAGGGGAAGAGACCCAGTACTTC. Protein: CASSMGTGEETQYF. The chain combines TRBV19 with TRBJ2-5; 10 bases fit TRBD1. V was pared by 3 bases and J by 3 bases, with 1 base of the junction left unmatched. From germline, CDR1 is LNHDA and CDR2 SQIVND (reference sequence). The CDR3 spans 14 residues.